This entry lists 20 T cell receptor beta chains sequenced from one sample in a study of early T cells in non-severe SARS-CoV-2 infection. MiXCR was run by TCRdb on the 5' RACE reads, yielding one entry per CDR3 protein. The sample lists over 45,000 distinct CDR3 sequences, 4.5% to 7% occurring once. What was sequenced was whole blood. Every receptor here comes from an adult who was a healthcare worker with PCR-confirmed SARS-CoV-2 infection or an uninfected control (not recorded which).

This clonotype was found many times. This chain links TRBV20-1 with TRBJ2-5; D is unresolved. CDR1 is DFQATT, CDR2 SNEGSKA, per germline (reference sequence). This CDR3 comprises 9 residues. Trimming pared 5 bases from V and 8 bases from J, leaving 6 bases between. CDR3 loop: CSAGNTQYF. CDR3 in DNA: TGCAGTGCTGGGAATACCCAGTACTTC.

This chain connects TRBV15 to TRBJ2-2, with 8 bases aligning to TRBD2. The CDR3 has 16 residues. With V trimmed by 3 bases and J by 5 bases, 8 bases remained unmatched. Germline loops: CDR1 LNHNV, CDR2 YYDKDF (reference sequence). The CDR3 coding sequence is TGTGCCACCAGCAGTAACTTAGCGGGGTTGACCGGGGAGCTGTTTTTT. As protein: CATSSNLAGLTGELFF. The whole variable domain, remainder taken from reference TRBV15 and TRBJ2-2, is DAMVIQNPRYQVTQFGKPVTLSCSQTLNHNVMYWYQQKSSQAPKLLFHYYDKDFNNEADTPDNFQSRRPNTSFCFLDIRSPGLGDTAMYLCATSSNLAGLTGELFFGEGSRLTVL.

The chain uses TRBV29-1 and TRBJ2-2, with 9 bases fitting TRBD2. CDR3 length: 14 amino acids. The junction had 7 bases not matched to a gene; V was cut back by 6 bases and J by 5 bases. Germline V lookup: CDR1 SQVTM, CDR2 ANQGSEA. The CDR3 DNA reads as TGCAGCGTCCCGGGACTAGCTGAGACCGGGGAGCTGTTTTTT. Its translation is CSVPGLAETGELFF.

At least ten counts were recorded for this clonotype. The chain combines TRBV6-5 with TRBJ1-2; D unresolved. Germline lookup yields CDR1 MNHEY and CDR2 SVGAGI. The CDR3 runs to 14 residues. Trimming shortened V by 2 bases and J by 3 bases, and 10 bases separated the two germline ends. The CDR3 spells CASSYGGGYYGYTF. The CDR3 region has the DNA TGTGCCAGCAGTTACGGTGGCGGCTACTATGGCTACACCTTC.

This clonotype was seen at least ten times. The CDR3 loop reads CASSFRRGGTEAFF. For the CDR3, the DNA is TGTGCCAGCAGTTTTCGCAGGGGAGGCACTGAAGCTTTCTTT. J is TRBJ1-1 and V is TRBV7-9; a weak D match, TRBD1 (6 bases). Trimming removed 6 bases from V and 4 bases from J, with 15 bases in between. The V gene's germline CDR1 is SEHNR and CDR2 FQNEAQ (reference sequence). The CDR3 spans 14 residues.

Only a few counts were recorded for this clonotype. This chain uses TRBV4-1 with TRBJ2-3, with 8 bases identical to TRBD2. CDR3 length equals 14 residues. The ends lost 7 bases at V and 2 bases at J; junction bases unmatched: 5. Germline V gene lookup returns CDR1 MGHRA and CDR2 YSYEKL. In DNA form, the CDR3 reads TGCGCCAGCACCCGGGGGGGGACCACAGATACGCAGTATTTT. This encodes CASTRGGTTDTQYF.

This clonotype was recorded many times. The genes are TRBV11-2 and TRBJ2-1; D gene uncertain. Germline V CDR1 and CDR2: SGHAT, FQNNGV. The germline V and J ends were trimmed by 4 bases and 13 bases, with 17 bases remaining between them. The CDR3 runs to 13 residues. CDR3 sequence: CASSSRTRGGQFF. CDR3 DNA sequence: TGTGCCAGCAGCTCCCGGACCAGAGGCGGACAGTTCTTC.

This clonotype qualifies as medium-sized (0.01 to 0.1%). The chain employs TRBV19 and TRBJ2-2; D is unclear. The germline CDR1 and CDR2 sequences are LNHDA and SQIVND (reference sequence). The CDR3 spans 12 residues. V was pared by 5 bases and J by 6 bases, with 7 bases between. CDR3 in amino acids: CASSPRAGELFF. CDR3 DNA sequence: TGTGCCAGTAGTCCGCGAGCCGGGGAGCTGTTTTTT.

In this sample, this clonotype turned up many times. The chain links TRBV12-5 to TRBJ2-7; tentatively, D is TRBD2 (6 bases). V was pared by 4 bases and J by 3 bases, with 16 bases between. CDR1 and CDR2 from the germline V gene are LGHNT and FRNRAP. This CDR3 spans 15 amino acids. In DNA, the CDR3 is TGTGCTAGTGGTTCCGCCGCGGGGATCGGCTACGAGCAGTACTTC. Translated, it gives CASGSAAGIGYEQYF. Combining the CDR3 with reference TRBV12-5 and TRBJ2-7 gives the whole variable domain DARVTQTPRHKVTEMGQEVTMRCQPILGHNTVFWYRQTMMQGLELLAYFRNRAPLDDSGMPKDRFSAEMPDATLATLKIQPSEPRDSAVYFCASGSAAGIGYEQYFGPGTRLTVT.

The sample holds a few counts of this clonotype. The chain combines TRBV6-1 with TRBJ1-2; the D is unclear. The CDR3 consists of 16 residues. Per the germline V gene, CDR1 is MNHNS and CDR2 is SASEGT. V was cut by 1 base and J by 0 bases, with 12 bases left in between. CDR3 sequence (DNA): TGTGCCAGCAGTGAAGAAGGGCAGGACCCTAACTATGGCTACACCTTC. Translating gives CASSEEGQDPNYGYTF.

This clonotype showed up many times. This chain joins TRBV7-6 and TRBJ1-4, with D unclear. Per germline, CDR1 SGHVS and CDR2 FNYEAQ. Deletions cut 0 bases from V and 2 bases from J, with 16 bases between. The CDR3 is 18 amino acids. The CDR3 DNA reads as TGTGCCAGCAGCTTAGCGCCGGACGGACGGGCTACTAATGAAAAACTGTTTTTT. As protein: CASSLAPDGRATNEKLFF.

This clonotype was recorded many times. The rearrangement uses TRBV3-1 and TRBJ2-7, with TRBD1 matching 9 bases. The germline V gene encodes CDR1 LGHDT and CDR2 YNNKEL (reference sequence). The CDR3 extends over 14 amino acids. J lost 4 bases, V lost 4 bases, and 5 bases had no gene match. CDR3 nucleotide sequence: TGTGCCAGCAGCCCTAGGGACAGGGATTACGAGCAGTACTTC. It encodes CASSPRDRDYEQYF.

This clonotype was counted at least ten times. This rearrangement joins TRBV4-2 to TRBJ2-1, with a weak D call TRBD1 (6 bases). CDR1 and CDR2 (germline): LGHNA, YNFKEQ. This CDR3 has 17 amino acids. Trimming pared 7 bases from V and 0 bases from J, leaving 19 bases between. As DNA, the CDR3 is TGTGCCAGCACCACAGGCCCTACAGGGTTCTCCTACAATGAGCAGTTCTTC. Its translation is CASTTGPTGFSYNEQFF.

This clonotype was picked up a small number of times. The chain recombines TRBV15 with TRBJ2-1, with 8 bases lining up with TRBD1. The CDR3 is 16 amino acids. With 5 bases clipped from V and 6 bases from J, the junction kept 12 bases outside the gene matches. The germline gives CDR1 LNHNV, CDR2 YYDKDF (reference sequence). Written as DNA, the CDR3 is TGTGCCACCAGCCCCCAGGGGGCCCTAAATAGCAATGAGCAGTTCTTC. Encoded protein: CATSPQGALNSNEQFF.

In its sample, this clonotype was seen many times. Here the CDR3 reads CASSRLAGPYNEQFF. CDR3 coding DNA: TGTGCCAGCAGTCGTCTAGCGGGACCCTACAATGAGCAGTTCTTC. The genes are TRBV12-3 or TRBV12-4 and TRBJ2-1, with 9 bases that match TRBD2. The V segment lost 5 bases and the J segment 2 bases; nucleotides outside the gene matches: 4. The CDR3 runs 15 residues.

The V call is TRBV7-8, the J call TRBJ2-5; no reliable D call. Germline CDR1 SGHVS, CDR2 FQNEAQ. The V gene lost 4 bases and the J gene lost 1 base, with 7 bases spanning the gap. This CDR3 spans 13 amino acids. DNA for the CDR3: TGTGCCAGCAGCTGGGGTACCCAAGAGACCCAGTACTTC. It specifies CASSWGTQETQYF.

This clonotype was seen ten or more times. This chain connects TRBV11-2 to TRBJ2-7; D is uncertain. The CDR3 runs 16 residues. V was pared by 4 bases and J by 2 bases, with 18 bases between. CDR1 and CDR2 (germline): SGHAT, FQNNGV. Written as DNA, the CDR3 is TGTGCCAGCAGCTACCCAGACTTGTATAACGCCTACGAGCAGTACTTC. It translates to CASSYPDLYNAYEQYF.

This clonotype was recorded many times. This chain uses TRBV12-3 or TRBV12-4 with TRBJ1-2; D gene ambiguous. Trimming shortened V by 1 base and J by 4 bases, and 7 bases separated the two germline ends. The CDR3 has 13 amino acids. CDR3 nucleotides: TGTGCCAGCAGTTTAGGGACGGTCTATGGCTACACCTTC. Translating it yields CASSLGTVYGYTF.

This clonotype was recorded a few times. The chain combines TRBV12-3 or TRBV12-4 with TRBJ1-1, with D unresolved. The length of the CDR3 is 11 residues. The V end lost 8 bases, the J end lost 4 bases, and 8 bases lay between the germline ends. CDR3 nucleotides: TGTGCCAGCTTTGGTTCCACTGAAGCTTTCTTT. This gives the protein CASFGSTEAFF.

This clonotype was found many times. V gene TRBV5-1 combines with J gene TRBJ2-7, with D perhaps being TRBD1 or TRBD2 (5 bases each). The V end lost 4 bases, the J end lost 2 bases, and 16 bases lay between the germline ends. The germline V gene encodes CDR1 SGHRS and CDR2 YFSETQ. The CDR3 loop spans 15 amino acids. The CDR3 sequence is CASSRVGRNTYEQYF. Here the CDR3 DNA reads TGCGCCAGCAGCCGTGTGGGACGGAACACCTACGAGCAGTACTTC.